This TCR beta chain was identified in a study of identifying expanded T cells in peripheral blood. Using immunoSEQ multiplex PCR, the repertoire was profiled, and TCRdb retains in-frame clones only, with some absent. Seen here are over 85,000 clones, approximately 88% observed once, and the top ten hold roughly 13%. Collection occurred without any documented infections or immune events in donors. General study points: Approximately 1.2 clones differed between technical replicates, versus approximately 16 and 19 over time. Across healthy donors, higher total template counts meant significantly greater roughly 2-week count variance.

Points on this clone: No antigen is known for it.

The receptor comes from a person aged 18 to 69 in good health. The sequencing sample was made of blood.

The CDR3 coding sequence is TGTGCCAGCAGCTTTTGGGGCGGGTCAGAAGAGCAGTACTTC. Translated: CASSFWGGSEEQYF. This rearrangement joins TRBV7-3 to TRBJ2-7; either TRBD1 or TRBD2 may fit D (5 bases each). The CDR3 totals 14 residues. V dropped 3 bases and J dropped 7 bases, with 16 bases sitting between them. The germline CDR1 and CDR2 sequences are SGHTA and FQGTGA.